A single sample is the source of the 4 T cell receptor beta chains below, sequenced in a study of naive and memory T cell subsets. A UMI-containing oligonucleotide was joined by 3' ligation to the TCR cDNA template. Ligated cDNA underwent four rounds of PCR with nested alpha and beta constant region primers and SP2. TCRdb used MiXCR to reprocess the 5' RACE reads, holding one entry per CDR3 protein. The repertoire includes about 56,000 distinct CDR3 sequences, under 10% of them detected once, and roughly 9.8% sits in the top ten. Source of these receptors: a female donor in good health.

This clonotype was seen a handful of times. V gene TRBV27 combines with J gene TRBJ2-7; possibly TRBD1 for D (6 bases). V was cut by 5 bases and J by 0 bases, with 14 bases left in between. The V gene's germline CDR1 is MNHEY and CDR2 SMNVEV (reference sequence). The CDR3 totals 15 residues. The CDR3 sequence: CASSPDRRGSYEQYF. For the CDR3, the DNA is TGTGCCAGCAGTCCCGACCGCAGGGGCTCCTACGAGCAGTACTTC.

This clonotype was recorded many times. The rearrangement links TRBV12-3 or TRBV12-4 to TRBJ1-4; the match to TRBD1 covers 10 bases. With 6 bases clipped from V and 8 bases from J, the junction kept 9 bases outside the gene matches. This CDR3 spans 15 amino acids. The CDR3 here is CASSPDRGKGEKLFF. The CDR3 nucleotides read TGTGCCAGCAGCCCGGACAGGGGGAAGGGAGAAAAACTGTTTTTT.

The rearrangement uses TRBV9 and TRBJ2-3, with D perhaps TRBD2 (5 bases). Germline V gives CDR1 SGDLS, CDR2 YYNGEE. The CDR3 sequence is 15 residues long. The V end lost 0 bases, the J end lost 1 base, and 9 bases lay between the germline ends. CDR3 coding DNA: TGTGCCAGCAGCGTAGGGGTTAGCGGCACAGATACGCAGTATTTT. Amino acids: CASSVGVSGTDTQYF.

This clonotype appeared a single time. V usage is TRBV6-2 or TRBV6-3 and J usage is TRBJ2-5; 9 positions match TRBD1. V trimming: 5 bases; J trimming: 10 bases; junction bases outside the gene matches: 8. The CDR3 length is 13 residues. Germline CDR1 reads MNHEY; CDR2 reads SVGEGT. DNA for the CDR3: TGTGCCAGCAGTCGCCGGGACAGGGAATTCCAGTACTTC. Translated, it gives CASSRRDREFQYF.